The entry below describes one T cell receptor beta chain. The antigen is undetermined. The table came from immunoSEQ multiplex PCR; TCRdb's copy has only in-frame clones and leaves some out. In the table there are some 150,000 clones, just over 90% of which are singletons. This sample was included in a study of T cell responses to AZD1222 COVID-19 vaccine. Overall study findings and caveats: The sample set comprised mostly white British donors with more females, and clonal diversity was possibly underestimated. Baseline seropositivity characterized only a handful of AZD1222 recipients.

This CDR3 spans 14 amino acids. Germline CDR1 SGHRS, CDR2 YFSETQ. V lost 3 bases, J lost 4 bases, and 6 bases stayed unmatched. The receptor was isolated from an adult in good health. Specimen: peripheral blood, collected on day 0 of AZD1222 vaccination. J is TRBJ2-5 and V is TRBV5-1; TRBD2 matches 7 bases. The CDR3 nucleotides are TGCGCCAGCAGCTGGGGATCGGGGGGAGAGACCCAGTACTTC. It yields the protein CASSWGSGGETQYF.